By share, the clone carrying this TCR beta chain ranks as hyperexpanded. The antigen is undetermined. The genes and germline here are from mouse. The DNA ends 1 residue before the CDR3 does, and the rest of the CDR3 is filled in from the germline J gene. This specimen includes other DNA sequences encoding the same CDR3. Survey-depth TCRbeta CDR3 sequencing reported V/J genes and productive frequencies. Repertoires were generated with immunoSEQ multiplex PCR, while TCRdb's copy carries only in-frame clones and drops some. The top ten clones hold approximately 15% of a sample with some 4,600 clones, under 50% of them seen once. Time point specified: mouse harvest day 14 after allogeneic transplant. The graft held 10^6 splenic CD5+ T cells and 10^7 T-cell-depleted bone marrow cells. This mouse GVHD model was MHC-mismatched B6 to BALB/c, profiled day 7 or 14. This sample stems from a study of tissue T cells after allogeneic stem cell transplantation.

Unmatched junction bases numbered 4, after V lost 4 bases and J lost 0 bases. Germline V gene sequence: CDR1 LGHDT, CDR2 YNNKQL (reference sequence). The CDR3 covers 16 residues. Study-wide results and caveats: Anatomically similar tissues had similar TCR repertoires within each patient.

The clonotype originates from a female BALB/c mouse given C57BL/6 T cells with graft-versus-host disease after an allogeneic hematopoietic cell transplant. Input material: gut tissue. The V and J genes are TRBV4 and TRBJ2-3; 10 bases are a match to TRBD2. This chain's CDR3 is CASSFGLGASAETLYF. The CDR3 bases that were read are TGTGCCAGCAGCTTCGGACTGGGGGCTAGTGCAGAAACGCTGTAT.